These 19 T cell receptor beta chains originate from one sample sequenced in a study of cytomegalovirus exposure and HLA in healthy donors. 60 Vbeta and 13 Jbeta primers were used in PCR. TCRdb keeps only in-frame clones here, not all; method: immunoSEQ multiplex PCR. The sample contains 100,000 or so clones, 77% of which appear only once. The sample taken for sequencing was PBMCs. The source of these receptors is a male donor in good health and CMV-seropositive.

The chain uses TRBV5-1 and TRBJ2-3, with D unresolved. The ends were cut back, 0 bases at V and 3 bases at J, with 5 bases in the middle. The CDR3 is made up of 13 amino acids. The germline gives CDR1 SGHRS, CDR2 YFSETQ. CDR3 nucleotide sequence: TGCGCCAGCAGCTTGGCCATTACAGATACGCAGTATTTT. Protein: CASSLAITDTQYF.

The V gene is TRBV19, the J gene TRBJ2-3; 7 bases are a match to TRBD1. Germline V gives CDR1 LNHDA, CDR2 SQIVND (reference sequence). This CDR3 spans 15 amino acids. The V segment lost 5 bases and the J segment 3 bases; nucleotides outside the gene matches: 8. CDR3 protein: CASSRGPGGTDTQYF. As DNA, the CDR3 is TGTGCCAGTAGTCGAGGTCCAGGGGGTACAGATACGCAGTATTTT.

The genes are TRBV21-1 and TRBJ2-3; TRBD2, as called in the table, went unchecked against the DNA. TRBV21-1 is reported as a pseudogene. The CDR3 spans 16 residues. This CDR3 is CASSKARVQPTDTQYF. The CDR3 region has the DNA TGTGCCAGCAGCAAGGCGCGGGTGCAGCCCACAGATACGCAGTATTTT.

Worth noting for this clone: Sequence at one end of the junction differs from germline and may be a read error. The chain is built from TRBV7-7 and TRBJ2-1; 10 bases line up with TRBD1. The germline V gene has CDR1 SSHAT and CDR2 FNYEAQ (reference sequence). The CDR3 runs 15 residues. The chain's CDR3 is CASSSGQGVRNEQFF. The CDR3 DNA is TGTGCTAGCAGCTCCGGACAGGGGGTGAGGAATGAGCAGTTCTTC.

The gene calls are TRBV5-1 and TRBJ1-6; D unclear. This CDR3 spans 14 amino acids. In germline, CDR1 is SGHRS, CDR2 YFSETQ. Between the trimmed V and J ends, which lost 0 bases and 7 bases, there was a span of 8 bases. CDR3 in DNA: TGCGCCAGCAGCTTGGTTGGTACAAATTCACCCCTCCACTTT. This codes for CASSLVGTNSPLHF.

The chain has TRBV5-6 and TRBJ2-7, with TRBD1 matching 10 bases. V was clipped by 5 bases and J by 0 bases; unmatched bases: 5. CDR3 length equals 15 residues. Germline values: CDR1 SGHDT, CDR2 YYEEEE. The CDR3 is CASRGTGAPSYEQYF. The CDR3 region has the DNA TGTGCCAGCAGGGGGACAGGGGCACCCTCCTACGAGCAGTACTTC.

J is TRBJ2-4 and V is TRBV28; 11 nucleotides match TRBD2. Trimming at V came to 6 bases and at J to 3 bases, leaving 4 bases not matched to a gene. The CDR3 covers 15 residues. Germline CDR1 and CDR2: MDHEN and SYDVKM. The CDR3 DNA follows: TGTGCCAGCAGCTTAGGACTAGCGGGCAAAAACATTCAGTACTTC. Its protein product is CASSLGLAGKNIQYF.

There are a few counts of this clone. V is TRBV5-4 and J is TRBJ2-2; 9 bases align to TRBD1. The J segment lost 3 bases and the V segment lost 4 bases, leaving 7 bases of the junction unmatched. CDR1 is SGHNT and CDR2 is YYREEE in the germline V gene (reference sequence). This CDR3 comprises 16 residues. This chain's CDR3 is CASSPSRDRDTGELFF. The CDR3 region has the DNA TGTGCCAGCAGCCCGTCCCGGGACAGGGACACCGGGGAGCTGTTTTTT.

A single count supports this clone. This chain connects TRBV5-1 to TRBJ2-1; 12 bases agree with TRBD2. The CDR3 is made up of 16 amino acids. CDR1 SGHRS and CDR2 YFSETQ come from the germline V gene. The V gene end was trimmed by 1 base and the J gene end by 4 bases; junction bases not matched to a gene: 3. The CDR3 reads CASSLWTSGVYNEQFF. The CDR3 nucleotides read TGCGCCAGCAGCTTGTGGACTAGCGGGGTTTACAATGAGCAGTTCTTC.

The chain carries TRBV28 and TRBJ2-7; 7 bases fit TRBD2. Germline V gives CDR1 MDHEN, CDR2 SYDVKM. The V and J ends lost 3 bases and 0 bases, in that order; junction bases with no gene match: 23. The CDR3 is 21 amino acids. CDR3 nucleotide sequence: TGTGCCAGCAGTTTCCTGGCCGGCGACTCCAAGGGGAGCGGGGTCTCCTACGAGCAGTACTTC. Its protein is CASSFLAGDSKGSGVSYEQYF. Full variable domain (outside the CDR3, taken from reference TRBV28 and TRBJ2-7): DVKVTQSSRYLVKRTGEKVFLECVQDMDHENMFWYRQDPGLGLRLIYFSYDVKMKEKGDIPEGYSVSREKKERFSLILESASTNQTSMYLCASSFLAGDSKGSGVSYEQYFGPGTRLTVT.

The chain employs TRBV28 and TRBJ1-2; 7 bases map to TRBD1. V trimming: 4 bases; J trimming: 5 bases; junction bases outside the gene matches: 10. The germline V gene has CDR1 MDHEN and CDR2 SYDVKM. The length of the CDR3 is 15 residues. In DNA, the CDR3 is TGTGCCAGCAGTTCCCCCTCCGCAGGGGGGTATGGCTACACCTTC. Residues: CASSSPSAGGYGYTF.

The J gene is TRBJ2-3, the V gene TRBV4-2, with 8 bases aligning to TRBD1. Germline CDR1 and CDR2: LGHNA and YNFKEQ. There are 17 residues in the CDR3. V lost 0 bases to trimming and J lost 0 bases; unmatched junction nucleotides: 5. Here the CDR3 DNA reads TGTGCCAGCAGCCAAGATAAGCAGGGGGCTAGCACAGATACGCAGTATTTT. It encodes CASSQDKQGASTDTQYF.

The chain links TRBV18 to TRBJ1-4; TRBD1 matches at 7 bases. The germline gives CDR1 KGHSH, CDR2 LQKENI. V was pared by 6 bases and J by 4 bases, with 11 bases of the junction left unmatched. CDR3 size: 16 residues. CDR3 sequence: CASSPGTAAINEKLFF. CDR3 DNA sequence: TGTGCCAGCTCCCCTGGGACAGCCGCGATTAATGAAAAACTGTTTTTT.

The chain has TRBV30 and TRBJ2-7, with TRBD1 identical over 7 bases. CDR1 is GTSNPN and CDR2 is SVGIG in the germline V gene (reference sequence). CDR3 size: 12 residues. Germline trimming cut 2 bases from V and 5 bases from J; bases unmatched to any gene: 3. CDR3: CAWSPGGNEQYF. The CDR3 DNA reads TGTGCCTGGAGTCCAGGGGGTAACGAGCAGTACTTC. The full variable domain, completed using reference TRBV30 and TRBJ2-7, is SQTIHQWPATLVQPVGSPLSLECTVEGTSNPNLYWYRQAAGRGLQLLFYSVGIGQISSEVPQNLSASRPQDRQFILSSKKLLLSDSGFYLCAWSPGGNEQYFGPGTRLTVT.

J is TRBJ2-1 and V is TRBV29-1; 8 bases line up with TRBD2. Germline CDR1 reads SQVTM; CDR2 reads ANQGSEA. With 7 bases clipped from V and 5 bases from J, the junction kept 22 bases outside the gene matches. The CDR3 contains 18 residues. The CDR3 sequence is CSATRRGSGKSAHNEQFF. CDR3 DNA sequence: TGCAGCGCCACAAGACGGGGTAGCGGGAAGTCAGCTCACAATGAGCAGTTCTTC.

V usage is TRBV20-1 and J usage is TRBJ1-4; D might be TRBD1 (6 bases). The germline V gene has CDR1 DFQATT and CDR2 SNEGSKA (reference sequence). CDR3 size: 11 residues. Trimming shortened V by 4 bases and J by 7 bases, and 7 bases separated the two germline ends. The CDR3 nucleotides are TGCAGTGCTAAAGGGGGTGAAAAACTGTTTTTT. It encodes CSAKGGEKLFF.

The gene calls are TRBV7-3 and TRBJ1-1; D unresolved. Deletions cut 2 bases from V and 7 bases from J, with 14 bases between. Germline V lookup: CDR1 SGHTA, CDR2 FQGTGA. This CDR3 has 14 residues. For the CDR3, the DNA is TGTGCCAGCAGCTTATACGGCGGGAAGGGTGAAGCTTTCTTT. Its protein is CASSLYGGKGEAFF.

The chain uses TRBV2 and TRBJ2-7; a weak D match, TRBD1 (5 bases). The CDR3 runs 14 residues. V shed 4 bases and J shed 3 bases, with 13 bases lying between them. The germline V gene encodes CDR1 SNHLY and CDR2 FYNNEI. The CDR3 DNA reads as TGTGCCAGCAGTGTCTCAGCAGGGTTCTACGAGCAGTACTTC. It codes for CASSVSAGFYEQYF.

The chain combines TRBV6-1 with TRBJ1-6; TRBD1 aligns across 9 bases. Germline V gives CDR1 MNHNS, CDR2 SASEGT. V lost 2 bases and J lost 9; bases outside the gene matches: 2. This CDR3 has 14 amino acids. The CDR3 region has the DNA TGTGCCAGCAGTGAAAACAGGGGGCGTTCACCCCTCCACTTT. It translates to CASSENRGRSPLHF.